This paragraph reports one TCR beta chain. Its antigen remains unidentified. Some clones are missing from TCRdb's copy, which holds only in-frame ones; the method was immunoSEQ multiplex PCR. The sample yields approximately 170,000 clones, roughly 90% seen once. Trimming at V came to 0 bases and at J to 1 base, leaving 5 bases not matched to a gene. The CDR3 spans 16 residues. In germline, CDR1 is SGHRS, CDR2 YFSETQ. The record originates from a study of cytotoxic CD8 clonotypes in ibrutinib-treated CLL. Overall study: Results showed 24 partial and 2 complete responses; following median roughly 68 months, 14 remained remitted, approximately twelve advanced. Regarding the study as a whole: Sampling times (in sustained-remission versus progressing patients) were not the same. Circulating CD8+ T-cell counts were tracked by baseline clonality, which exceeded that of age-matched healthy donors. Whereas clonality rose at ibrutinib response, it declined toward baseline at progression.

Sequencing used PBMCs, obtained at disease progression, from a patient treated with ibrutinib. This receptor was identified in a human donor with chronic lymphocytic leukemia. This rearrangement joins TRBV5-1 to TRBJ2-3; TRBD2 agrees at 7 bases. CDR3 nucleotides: TGCGCCAGCAGCTTGGTGGCGGGAGTGGGCACAGATACGCAGTATTTT. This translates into CASSLVAGVGTDTQYF.